This TCR beta chain was sequenced for a study of T cell repertoires in cytomegalovirus infection. Looking at the study overall: Public TCR beta signatures provided an indication of both CMV infection and a matching HLA type.

TCRdb re-analysed the reads in MiXCR, keeping a single row per CDR3 protein. The table lists some 100,000 distinct CDR3 sequences, about 25% of them singletons. About this clonotype itself: What it binds is unknown.

The V and J ends lost 6 bases and 5 bases, in that order; junction bases with no gene match: 10. This CDR3 contains 15 residues. Germline CDR1 is SGHTA and CDR2 is FQGNSA. Study-wide findings and caveats: CMV-specific TCR beta clonotypes restricted by HLA-C dominated the ex vivo response. Using cumulative public TCR beta family frequency, the authors identified those who carried CMV together with the relevant HLA.

The clonotype was recovered from a human donor in good health (CMV status not recorded). Some clones in this sample may be carry-over from other donors' samples. The chain combines TRBV7-2 with TRBJ1-1, with 9 bases aligning to TRBD1. Sequencing was carried out using CD8+ T cells from PBMCs. CDR3 coding DNA: TGTGCCAGCAGATATACAGGGGGCGGTTGGACTGAAGCTTTCTTT. Translating it yields CASRYTGGGWTEAFF.